The subject of this entry is one T cell receptor (beta chain). The data belong to a study of blood T cell repertoires in COVID-19. Whole-study context: Italy, Spain and the United States were the sources of the convalescent and acute COVID-19 samples. T cells, B-cell-depleted T cells, or PBMCs provided the cDNA or gDNA that served as material.

CDR1 is LNHNV and CDR2 is YYDKDF in the germline V gene (reference sequence). The length of the CDR3 is 15 residues. With 0 bases removed from V and 5 bases from J, the gap between germline ends came to 14 bases. Generated by immunoSEQ multiplex PCR, the TCRdb table keeps only in-frame clones and is missing some. Found here are hundreds of thousands of clones, roughly 80% of them singletons; the top ten hold more than 4%. Participants were aged about 18 to 90 years, lived in around 25 US areas, and enrolled virtually. Self-reported history from a screening survey and questionnaire set each donor's cohort.

V is TRBV15 and J is TRBJ2-7; D call uncertain. This TCR was sampled from a middle-aged man who had been exposed to COVID-19. What was sequenced was PBMCs or T cells enriched from blood (not recorded which). Here the CDR3 reads CATSRDPQERDEQYF. The CDR3 DNA reads as TGTGCCACCAGCAGAGATCCCCAGGAACGAGACGAGCAGTACTTC. Looking up the rest from reference TRBV15 and TRBJ2-7 gives the full variable domain: DAMVIQNPRYQVTQFGKPVTLSCSQTLNHNVMYWYQQKSSQAPKLLFHYYDKDFNNEADTPDNFQSRRPNTSFCFLDIRSPGLGDTAMYLCATSRDPQERDEQYFGPGTRLTVT.